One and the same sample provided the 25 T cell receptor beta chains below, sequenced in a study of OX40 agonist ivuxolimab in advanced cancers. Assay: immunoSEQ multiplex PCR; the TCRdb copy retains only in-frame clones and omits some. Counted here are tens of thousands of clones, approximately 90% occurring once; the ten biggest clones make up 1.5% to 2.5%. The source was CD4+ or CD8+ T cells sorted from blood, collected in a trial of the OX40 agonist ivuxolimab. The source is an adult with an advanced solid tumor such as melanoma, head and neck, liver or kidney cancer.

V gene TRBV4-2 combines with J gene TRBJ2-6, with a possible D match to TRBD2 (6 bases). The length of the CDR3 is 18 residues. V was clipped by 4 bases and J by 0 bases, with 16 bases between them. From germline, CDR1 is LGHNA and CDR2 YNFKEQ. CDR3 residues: CASSRETSSSSGANVLTF. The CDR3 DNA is TGTGCCAGCAGCCGCGAAACTAGCAGCAGCTCTGGGGCCAACGTCCTGACTTTC.

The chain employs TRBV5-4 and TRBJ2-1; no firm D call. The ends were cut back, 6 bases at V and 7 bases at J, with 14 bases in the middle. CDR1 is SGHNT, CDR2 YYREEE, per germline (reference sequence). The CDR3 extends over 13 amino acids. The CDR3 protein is CASNQERANEQFF. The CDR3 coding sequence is TGTGCCAGCAATCAAGAAAGGGCAAATGAGCAGTTCTTC.

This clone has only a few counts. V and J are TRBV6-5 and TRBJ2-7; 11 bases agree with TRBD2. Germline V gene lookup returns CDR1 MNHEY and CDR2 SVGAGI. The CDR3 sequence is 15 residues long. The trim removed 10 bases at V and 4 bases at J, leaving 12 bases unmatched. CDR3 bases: TGTGCCACAAAACAAGGGACTAGCGGAATTTACGAGCAGTACTTC. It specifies CATKQGTSGIYEQYF.

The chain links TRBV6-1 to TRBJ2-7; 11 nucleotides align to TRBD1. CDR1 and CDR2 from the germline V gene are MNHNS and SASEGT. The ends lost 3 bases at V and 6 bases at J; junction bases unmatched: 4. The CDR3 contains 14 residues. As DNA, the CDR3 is TGTGCCAGCAGTGAGATCGGACAGGGGGCCGAGCAGTACTTC. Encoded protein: CASSEIGQGAEQYF.

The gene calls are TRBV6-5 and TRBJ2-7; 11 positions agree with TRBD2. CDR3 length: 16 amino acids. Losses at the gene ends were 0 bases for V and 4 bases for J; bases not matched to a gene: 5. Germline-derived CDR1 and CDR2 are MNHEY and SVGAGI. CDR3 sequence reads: CASSYSTSGSLYEQYF. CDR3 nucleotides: TGTGCCAGCAGTTACTCCACTAGCGGGAGTTTATACGAGCAGTACTTC.

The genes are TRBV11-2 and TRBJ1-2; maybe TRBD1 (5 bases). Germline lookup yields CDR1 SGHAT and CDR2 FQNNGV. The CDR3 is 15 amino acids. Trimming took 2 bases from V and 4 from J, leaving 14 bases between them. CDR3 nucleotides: TGTGCCAGCAGCTTATCCAGGGTGAGAGGCTATGGCTACACCTTC. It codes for CASSLSRVRGYGYTF.

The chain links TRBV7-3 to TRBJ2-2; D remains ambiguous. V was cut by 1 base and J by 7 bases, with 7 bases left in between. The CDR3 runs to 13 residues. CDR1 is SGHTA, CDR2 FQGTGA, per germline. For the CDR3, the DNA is TGTGCCAGCAGCTTAAATGGGGTCGGGGAGCTGTTTTTT. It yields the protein CASSLNGVGELFF. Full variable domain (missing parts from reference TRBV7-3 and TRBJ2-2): GAGVSQTPSNKVTEKGKYVELRCDPISGHTALYWYRQSLGQGPEFLIYFQGTGAADDSGLPNDRFFAVRPEGSVSTLKIQRTERGDSAVYLCASSLNGVGELFFGEGSRLTVL.

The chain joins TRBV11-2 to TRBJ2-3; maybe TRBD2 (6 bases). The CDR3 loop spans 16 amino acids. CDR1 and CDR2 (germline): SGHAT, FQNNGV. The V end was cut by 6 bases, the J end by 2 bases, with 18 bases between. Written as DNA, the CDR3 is TGTGCCAGCAGAGGAGGGCCGGGACTCAACACAGATACGCAGTATTTT. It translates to CASRGGPGLNTDTQYF.

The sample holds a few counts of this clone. DNA of the CDR3: TGTGCCAGCAGCTTAGGTGTTAGCGGGAGTTCCTACGAGCAGTACTTC. Amino acids: CASSLGVSGSSYEQYF. The chain combines TRBV11-2 with TRBJ2-7; the match to TRBD2 covers 9 bases. Germline values: CDR1 SGHAT, CDR2 FQNNGV. The CDR3 runs 16 residues. V lost 1 base to trimming and J lost 1 base; unmatched junction nucleotides: 5.

In nucleotides, the CDR3 is TGTGCCAGCAGCTTGGAGGACAGGCCAAGCTCTGGAAACACCATATATTTT. Protein sequence: CASSLEDRPSSGNTIYF. V and J are TRBV5-5 and TRBJ1-3, with 7 bases that match TRBD1. Germline V gene lookup returns CDR1 SGHKS and CDR2 YYEKEE (reference sequence). V gave up 0 bases and J gave up 0 bases; unmatched junction bases: 6. CDR3 length equals 17 residues.

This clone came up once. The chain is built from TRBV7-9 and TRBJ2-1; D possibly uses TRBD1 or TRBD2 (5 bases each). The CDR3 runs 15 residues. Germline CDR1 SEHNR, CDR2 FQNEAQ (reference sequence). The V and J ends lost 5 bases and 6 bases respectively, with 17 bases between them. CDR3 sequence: CASSLRGWGSNEQFF. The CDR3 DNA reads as TGTGCCAGCAGCCTCCGGGGTTGGGGGTCCAATGAGCAGTTCTTC.

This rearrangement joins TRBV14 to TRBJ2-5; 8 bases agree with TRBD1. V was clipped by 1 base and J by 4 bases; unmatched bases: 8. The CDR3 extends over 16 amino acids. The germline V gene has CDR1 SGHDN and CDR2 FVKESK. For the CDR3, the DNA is TGTGCCAGCAGCCAAGGTCGGACAGGGTTTGCAGAGACCCAGTACTTC. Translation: CASSQGRTGFAETQYF.

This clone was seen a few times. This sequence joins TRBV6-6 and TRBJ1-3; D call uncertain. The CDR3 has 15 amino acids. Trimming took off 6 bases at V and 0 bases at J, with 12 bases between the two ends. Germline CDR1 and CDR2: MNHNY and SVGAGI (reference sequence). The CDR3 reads CASSRTGVSGNTIYF. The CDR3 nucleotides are TGTGCCAGCAGCCGGACTGGAGTCTCTGGAAACACCATATATTTT.

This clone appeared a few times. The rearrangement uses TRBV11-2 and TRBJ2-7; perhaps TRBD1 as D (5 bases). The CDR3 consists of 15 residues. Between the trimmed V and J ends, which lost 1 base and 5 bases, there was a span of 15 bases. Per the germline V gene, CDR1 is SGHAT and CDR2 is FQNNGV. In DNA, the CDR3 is TGTGCCAGCAGCTTAGTTCTTTTTCAGGGCAACGAGCAGTACTTC. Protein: CASSLVLFQGNEQYF. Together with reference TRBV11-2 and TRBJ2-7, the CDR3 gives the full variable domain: EAGVAQSPRYKIIEKRQSVAFWCNPISGHATLYWYQQILGQGPKLLIQFQNNGVVDDSQLPKDRFSAERLKGVDSTLKIQPAKLEDSAVYLCASSLVLFQGNEQYFGPGTRLTVT.

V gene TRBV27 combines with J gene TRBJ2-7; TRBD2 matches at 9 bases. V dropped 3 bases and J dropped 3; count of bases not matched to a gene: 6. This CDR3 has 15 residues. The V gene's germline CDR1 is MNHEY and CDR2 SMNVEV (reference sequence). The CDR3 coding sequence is TGTGCCAGCAGTTTTAGCGGGAGAGGGGGCTACGAGCAGTACTTC. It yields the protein CASSFSGRGGYEQYF.

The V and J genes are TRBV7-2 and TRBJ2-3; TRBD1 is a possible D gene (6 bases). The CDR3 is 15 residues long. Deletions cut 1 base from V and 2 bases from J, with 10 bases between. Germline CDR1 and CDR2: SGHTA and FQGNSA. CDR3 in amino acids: CASSLDGTLTDTQYF. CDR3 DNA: TGTGCCAGCAGCTTAGATGGGACACTCACAGATACGCAGTATTTT.

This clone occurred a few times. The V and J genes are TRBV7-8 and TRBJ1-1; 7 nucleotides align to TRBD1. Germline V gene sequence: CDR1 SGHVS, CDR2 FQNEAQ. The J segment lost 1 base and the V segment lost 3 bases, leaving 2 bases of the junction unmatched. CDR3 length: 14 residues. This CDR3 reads CASSFWDRNTEAFF. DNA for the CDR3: TGTGCCAGCAGCTTTTGGGACAGGAACACTGAAGCTTTCTTT.

The DNA for the CDR3 is TGTGCCAGCAGCGTAGCTAAAGGACTAGCGGGTCCGGTTGAGCAGTTCTTC. Translated, it gives CASSVAKGLAGPVEQFF. V and J are TRBV9 and TRBJ2-1, with 11 positions matching TRBD2. V was clipped by 0 bases and J by 9 bases; unmatched bases: 11. This CDR3 has 17 residues. Germline CDR1 and CDR2: SGDLS and YYNGEE.

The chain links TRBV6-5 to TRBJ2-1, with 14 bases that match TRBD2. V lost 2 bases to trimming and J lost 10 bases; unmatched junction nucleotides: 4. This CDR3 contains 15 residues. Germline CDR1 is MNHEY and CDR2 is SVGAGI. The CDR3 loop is CASSYAGTSGGEQFF. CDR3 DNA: TGTGCCAGCAGTTACGCCGGGACTAGCGGGGGAGAGCAGTTCTTC.

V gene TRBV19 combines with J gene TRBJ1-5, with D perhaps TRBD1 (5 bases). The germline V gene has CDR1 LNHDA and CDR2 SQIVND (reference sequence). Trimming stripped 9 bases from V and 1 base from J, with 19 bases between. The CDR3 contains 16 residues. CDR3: CASSRDAGKSNQPQHF. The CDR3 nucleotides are TGTGCCAGCTCACGGGACGCAGGGAAGAGCAATCAGCCCCAGCATTTT. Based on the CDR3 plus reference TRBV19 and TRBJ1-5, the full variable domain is DGGITQSPKYLFRKEGQNVTLSCEQNLNHDAMYWYRQDPGQGLRLIYYSQIVNDFQKGDIAEGYSVSREKKESFPLTVTSAQKNPTAFYLCASSRDAGKSNQPQHFGDGTRLSIL.

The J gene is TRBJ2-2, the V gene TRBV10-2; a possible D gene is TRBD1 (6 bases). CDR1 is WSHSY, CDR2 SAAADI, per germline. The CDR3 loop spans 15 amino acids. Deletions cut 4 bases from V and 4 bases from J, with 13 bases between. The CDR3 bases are TGCGCCAGCAGTGCGCAGGGGTCGGCCACCGGGGAGCTGTTTTTT. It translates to CASSAQGSATGELFF.

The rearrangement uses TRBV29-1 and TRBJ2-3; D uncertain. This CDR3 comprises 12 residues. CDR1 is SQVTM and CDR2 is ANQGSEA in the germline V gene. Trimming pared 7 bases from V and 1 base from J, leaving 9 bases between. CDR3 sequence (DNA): TGCAGCGAGTCTAGAGGCACAGATACGCAGTATTTT. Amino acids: CSESRGTDTQYF.

CDR3 bases: TGTGCCAGCAGCTTGGGGGTAGCTAAGGAGCAGTTCTTC. Its translation is CASSLGVAKEQFF. V and J are TRBV11-3 and TRBJ2-1; D tentatively fits TRBD1 or TRBD2 (5 bases each). The CDR3 is 13 amino acids. Trimming removed 3 bases at V and 10 bases at J, with 13 bases between. Germline lookup yields CDR1 SGHNT and CDR2 YENEEA.

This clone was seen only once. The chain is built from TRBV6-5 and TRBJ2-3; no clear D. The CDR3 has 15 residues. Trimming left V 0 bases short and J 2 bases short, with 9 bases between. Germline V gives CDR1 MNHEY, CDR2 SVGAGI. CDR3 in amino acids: CASSYSRINTDTQYF. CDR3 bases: TGTGCCAGCAGTTACTCCCGGATTAACACAGATACGCAGTATTTT.

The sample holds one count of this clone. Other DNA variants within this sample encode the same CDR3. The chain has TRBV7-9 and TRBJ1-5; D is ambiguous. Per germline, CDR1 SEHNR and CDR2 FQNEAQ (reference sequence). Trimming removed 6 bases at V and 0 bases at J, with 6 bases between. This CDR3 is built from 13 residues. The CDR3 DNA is TGTGCCAGCAGTCTTAATAGCAATCAGCCCCAGCATTTT. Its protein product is CASSLNSNQPQHF.